A selection of T cell receptor beta chains follows, all from one sample in a study of T cells after yellow fever vaccination. TCRdb reprocessed the 5' RACE reads via MiXCR and lists one record per CDR3 protein. The table lists 400,000 or so distinct CDR3 sequences, around 6.4% of them singletons, with about 15% in the top ten. The sequencing used PBMCs, collected 5 days after the yellow fever booster vaccination. These receptors were obtained from a man aged 30 to 45 who received the YFV17D yellow fever vaccine. The CDR3 runs from the conserved cysteine through the conserved F or W. D genes are given only for firm matches. Clone size is shown for a subset of rows, as once, few, many or a class of expanded clone.

TRBV7-2,few,TRBJ2-4,NA,TGTGCCAGCAGCTTAGCCTTACAGGGGGGGGGAAACATTCAGTACTTC,CASSLALQGGGNIQYF
TRBV5-1,NA,TRBJ2-7,NA,TGCGCCAGCAGCTTAGAGGGGCGGGCGGACGTGAACTTC,CASSLEGRADVNF
TRBV30,many,TRBJ2-1,NA,TGTGCCTGGTCGAAAGATGCTACCTACAATGAGCAGTTCTTC,CAWSKDATYNEQFF
TRBV5-1,few,TRBJ2-5,NA,TGCGCCAGCAGCTCAGGCCCAGGCCCAGGGACCCAGTACTTC,CASSSGPGPGTQYF
TRBV5-4,NA,TRBJ2-7,TRBD2,TGTGCCAGCAGCCCTCTGAGCGGGAGTGGGACCTACGAGCAGTACTTC,CASSPLSGSGTYEQYF
TRBV20-1,few,TRBJ2-7,NA,TGCAGTGCCAAGGGGGCCCGGGAGGGCCTCTACGAGCAGTACTTC,CSAKGAREGLYEQYF
TRBV5-4,few,TRBJ2-5,NA,TGTGCCAGCAGCCTGTCCGCACAACAAGAGACCCAGTACTTC,CASSLSAQQETQYF
TRBV19,few,TRBJ2-1,TRBD2,TGTGCCAGTTCAACGGGAGGCGGGAGGGTCTACAATGAGCAGTTCTTC,CASSTGGGRVYNEQFF
TRBV9,NA,TRBJ2-3,NA,TGTGCCAGCTCCCGCGGACTCTGGATGGAAGCAGATACGCAGTATTTT,CASSRGLWMEADTQYF
TRBV20-1,few,TRBJ2-3,NA,TGCAGTGCTAGGTGGACGGGAAAAGGGACAGATACGCAGTATTTT,CSARWTGKGTDTQYF
TRBV11-2,few,TRBJ2-7,NA,TGTGCCAGCGAAAAAAGGCCGGGCCTACAGGGCGAGCAGTACTTC,CASEKRPGLQGEQYF
TRBV12-3/TRBV12-4,many,TRBJ2-3,NA,TGTGCCAGCAGTCTCGAGTACAGGGCGGATACGCAGTATTTT,CASSLEYRADTQYF
TRBV14,many,TRBJ2-1,NA,TGTGCCAGCAGCCAAGTGTTAGGGGCCTACAATGAGCAGTTCTTC,CASSQVLGAYNEQFF
TRBV23-1,many,TRBJ2-1,NA,TGCGCCAGCAGTCGACATGAGCAGTTCTTC,CASSRHEQFF
TRBV7-9,many,TRBJ1-4,NA,TGTGCCAGCAGCTTAATGGCCGGAAATAATGAAAAACTGTTTTTT,CASSLMAGNNEKLFF
TRBV6-1,few,TRBJ2-1,NA,TGTGCCAGCACCGAGGACCGGAACAATGAGCAGTTCTTC,CASTEDRNNEQFF
TRBV3-1,NA,TRBJ2-5,NA,TGTGCCAGCAGCCAAGGGTCCAGCGGTGGGGAGACCCAGTACTTC,CASSQGSSGGETQYF
TRBV30,few,TRBJ2-4,TRBD2,TGTGCCTGGAGACTAAGCGGGGTGAACATTCAGTACTTC,CAWRLSGVNIQYF
TRBV7-9,many,TRBJ2-7,TRBD1,TGTGCCAGCAGCTTACCACGACAGGGGGCAGGCGAGCAGTACTTC,CASSLPRQGAGEQYF
TRBV12-3/TRBV12-4,NA,TRBJ1-5,NA,TGTGCCAGCAGTAGGGGGGGGGATTTGCCCCAGCATTTT,CASSRGGDLPQHF
TRBV5-1,NA,TRBJ2-2,TRBD1,TGCGCCAGCAGATACCTACAGGGGGCTGTCAGGGAGCTGTTTTTT,CASRYLQGAVRELFF
TRBV12-3/TRBV12-4,NA,TRBJ2-7,TRBD2,TGTGCCAGCAGCCTGTCGACTAGCGGGCGGGACGAGCAGTACTTC,CASSLSTSGRDEQYF
TRBV20-1,NA,TRBJ2-4,NA,TGCAGTGCCCAAAGGGAGCTGCTAGCCAAAAACATTCAGTACTTC,CSAQRELLAKNIQYF
TRBV30,few,TRBJ2-2,NA,TGTGCCTGCCTCATTCAGGGTACCGGGGAGCTGTTTTTT,CACLIQGTGELFF
TRBV12-3/TRBV12-4,NA,TRBJ2-1,NA,TGTGCCAGCAGTTTTAACAGGGTCTCCTACAATGAGCAGTTCTTC,CASSFNRVSYNEQFF
TRBV20-1,few,TRBJ1-2,NA,TGCAGTGCTAGAGAAACCCGGGACTATGGCTACACCTTC,CSARETRDYGYTF
TRBV5-1,NA,TRBJ1-1,NA,TGCGCCAGCAGCTTAGGGCAGACTGAAGCTTTCTTT,CASSLGQTEAFF
TRBV12-3/TRBV12-4,few,TRBJ2-7,TRBD1,TGTGACAAGGACAGGGGGACCTACGAGCAGTACTTC,CDKDRGTYEQYF
TRBV28,many,TRBJ2-2,TRBD1,TGTGCCAGCGGTAATAGGGACAGGAGTTCCTCTTTGAGCACCGGGGAGCTGTTTTTT,CASGNRDRSSSLSTGELFF
TRBV3-1,few,TRBJ2-7,TRBD2,TGTGCCAGCAGCCGCCGACTAGCGCCAAACTACGAGCAGTACTTC,CASSRRLAPNYEQYF
TRBV10-2,many,TRBJ2-3,NA,TGCGCCAGCAGTGTATTGTATTTT,CASSVLYF
TRBV19,few,TRBJ2-1,TRBD1,TGTGCCAGTAGTATGGGACAGGGAGGGTTGTGGAATGAGCAGTTCTTC,CASSMGQGGLWNEQFF
TRBV19,few,TRBJ2-1,NA,TGTGCCAGTAGTATTGAACCGGGAAGGAGCTCCTACAATGAGCAGTTCTTC,CASSIEPGRSSYNEQFF
TRBV7-2,many,TRBJ1-4,TRBD1,TGTGCCAGCAGCCCTCCGGGACAGCACAATGAAAAACTGTTTTTT,CASSPPGQHNEKLFF
TRBV10-3,many,TRBJ2-7,NA,TGTGCCATCAGTGGAGTCGTAGGCGGAGAGGCCTACGAGCAGTACTTC,CAISGVVGGEAYEQYF
TRBV20-1,few,TRBJ1-1,NA,TGCTGTGCTAGAAGGGCAGGGGAGCGTCCTGAAGCTTTCTTT,CCARRAGERPEAFF
TRBV5-6,few,TRBJ2-5,NA,TGTGCCAGCAGCACCCCTGGTGAAAAGGGAGAGACCCAGTACTTC,CASSTPGEKGETQYF
TRBV20-1,NA,TRBJ2-3,NA,TGCAGTGCCGGCCTAGCGTCACAACTCACAGATACGCAGTATTTT,CSAGLASQLTDTQYF
TRBV29-1,NA,TRBJ2-7,TRBD1,TGCAGCGTCGATATCCGGGACAGGGGCGACGAGCAGTACTTC,CSVDIRDRGDEQYF
TRBV20-1,many,TRBJ2-7,NA,TGCAGTGCTCGGGGGTTATACGAGCAGTACTTC,CSARGLYEQYF
TRBV7-2,many,TRBJ1-4,NA,TGTGCCAGCACCCCTGAGGGGAAGGAAAAACTGTTTTTT,CASTPEGKEKLFF